The 32 T cell receptor beta chains in this list originate from one sample, sequenced in a study of T cells in Graves' hyperthyroidism and ophthalmopathy. TCR beta CDR3 regions were amplified from RNA transcripts. The HTBI set primed first-round TCR CDR3 RT-PCR. TCRdb processed the multiplex PCR reads anew with MiXCR; each CDR3 protein has one entry. The sample holds approximately 700,000 distinct CDR3 sequences, 45% seen once. The source material was peripheral blood or thyroid tissue (not recorded which). The receptor set was obtained from an adult man with Graves' disease, either hyperthyroidism or ophthalmopathy (not recorded which).

This clonotype appeared a few times. V usage is TRBV2 and J usage is TRBJ1-1; D possibly corresponds to TRBD1 (5 bases). This CDR3 region has 13 residues. Germline V gene data show CDR1 as SNHLY and CDR2 as FYNNEI. V gave up 7 bases and J gave up 4 bases, with 13 bases separating them. CDR3 DNA sequence: TGTGCCAGCAAGGTAGGGGCGCCCACTGAAGCTTTCTTT. This translates into CASKVGAPTEAFF.

The CDR3 region has the DNA TGCAGTGCTAGACATGGGTTAAGAGCTGGAAACACCATATATTTT. Translating it yields CSARHGLRAGNTIYF. The V and J genes are TRBV20-1 and TRBJ1-3, with D hard to call. The V gene's germline CDR1 is DFQATT and CDR2 SNEGSKA (reference sequence). This CDR3 region has 15 residues. Trimming took off 2 bases at V and 2 bases at J, with 13 bases between the two ends.

V is TRBV14 and J is TRBJ1-1, with 7 bases aligning to TRBD1. Germline CDR1 reads SGHDN; CDR2 reads FVKESK. The CDR3 loop spans 14 amino acids. With 6 bases clipped from V and 5 bases from J, the junction kept 9 bases outside the gene matches. This CDR3 reads CASRRHRGETEAFF. CDR3 nucleotide sequence: TGTGCCAGCAGGAGGCACAGGGGAGAAACTGAAGCTTTCTTT.

The rearrangement joins TRBV7-9 to TRBJ1-1; maybe TRBD1 (5 bases). The CDR3 is 16 amino acids. From germline, CDR1 is SEHNR and CDR2 FQNEAQ (reference sequence). The V gene lost 5 bases and the J gene lost 4 bases, with 20 bases spanning the gap. The CDR3, as DNA: TGTGCCAGCAGCCCCTTGGGGCTACCAGATTCCACTGAAGCTTTCTTT. Amino acid sequence: CASSPLGLPDSTEAFF.

This chain uses TRBV7-8 with TRBJ2-2; the D gene is possibly TRBD2 (5 bases). The CDR3 has 14 amino acids. V lost 2 bases and J 4 bases, leaving 8 bases between the germline ends. Germline CDR1 and CDR2: SGHVS and FQNEAQ. The CDR3 sequence is CASSLISGTGELFF. The CDR3 coding sequence is TGTGCCAGCAGCTTAATCAGCGGCACCGGGGAGCTGTTTTTT.

About this clonotype: A much larger clone differs by one base, so this may be a read error. V and J are TRBV2 and TRBJ2-6; D not certain. The V gene lost 7 bases and the J gene lost 0 bases, with 10 bases spanning the gap. The CDR3 contains 15 residues. In germline, CDR1 is SNHLY, CDR2 FYNNEI. The CDR3 reads CASTKRFSGANVLTF. CDR3 DNA sequence: TGTGCCAGCACCAAGAGGTTCTCTGGGGCCAACGTCCTGACTTTC.

V and J are TRBV19 and TRBJ2-2; the D gene is possibly TRBD1 (5 bases). Trimming took 2 bases from V and 3 from J, leaving 10 bases between them. Germline V CDR1 and CDR2: LNHDA, SQIVND (reference sequence). This CDR3 contains 15 residues. DNA of the CDR3: TGTGCCAGTAGTATAAGCAGGACATACACCGGGGAGCTGTTTTTT. Protein: CASSISRTYTGELFF.

As to this clonotype: Germline and junction disagree at one end, which may indicate a read error. CDR3 nucleotides: TGTGCCAGCAGCACGACAGGCCCAAACTATGGCTGCACCTTC. It yields the protein CASSTTGPNYGCTF. V usage is TRBV5-5 and J usage is TRBJ1-2; D might be TRBD1 (6 bases). The CDR3 has 14 amino acids. Germline assignment: CDR1 SGHKS and CDR2 YYEKEE (reference sequence).

A remark on this clonotype: Since a much larger clone is just one base distant, this may be a read error. The V and J genes are TRBV19 and TRBJ2-5; a possible D gene is TRBD2 (7 bases). The CDR3 sequence is 15 residues long. Germline-derived CDR1 and CDR2 are LNHDA and SQIVND (reference sequence). DNA of the CDR3: TGTGCCAGTAGTCCAGGGGACTACGTTGCGGAGACCCAGTGCTTC. This sequence encodes CASSPGDYVAETQCF.

The chain is built from TRBV14 and TRBJ1-1; 10 nucleotides agree with TRBD1. J gave up 5 bases and V 0 bases, and 6 bases lay outside the gene matches. CDR3 length: 16 residues. The germline V gene encodes CDR1 SGHDN and CDR2 FVKESK. CDR3 residues: CASSQDIDRGLTEAFF. As DNA, the CDR3 is TGTGCCAGCAGCCAAGATATAGACAGGGGGCTGACTGAAGCTTTCTTT.

V is TRBV29-1 and J is TRBJ1-3; tentatively, D is TRBD1 (6 bases). CDR3 length: 13 residues. CDR1 is SQVTM, CDR2 ANQGSEA, per germline. V lost 8 bases and J lost 4, with 15 bases in between. As DNA, the CDR3 is TGCAGCTTAGGAGGGGGGCCCGGAAACACCATATATTTT. This codes for CSLGGGPGNTIYF.

This clonotype was observed a few times. The chain links TRBV29-1 to TRBJ1-2; D remains unclear. The CDR3 has 14 amino acids. The germline gives CDR1 SQVTM, CDR2 ANQGSEA. Trimming left V 0 bases short and J 0 bases short, with 8 bases between. CDR3 bases: TGCAGCGTTGAAGATGGAAATTCTAACTATGGCTACACCTTC. It translates to CSVEDGNSNYGYTF.

This chain's CDR3 is CASSRDHNEKLFF. In nucleotides, the CDR3 is TGTGCCAGCAGCCGGGACCATAATGAAAAACTGTTTTTT. The chain employs TRBV7-9 and TRBJ1-4; D is perhaps TRBD1 (5 bases). CDR1 SEHNR and CDR2 FQNEAQ come from the germline V gene (reference sequence). The V end lost 5 bases, the J end lost 4 bases, and 8 bases lay between the germline ends. This CDR3 spans 13 amino acids.

Points on this clonotype: A single base separates this from a much larger clone, so it may be a read error. The chain combines TRBV24-1 with TRBJ1-5, with 8 positions matching TRBD1. Germline V gives CDR1 KGHDR, CDR2 SFDVKD. The CDR3 loop spans 14 amino acids. The DNA for the CDR3 is TGTTCCACCAGTCGGACAGGGAGTAGTCAGCCCCAGCATTTT. As protein: CSTSRTGSSQPQHF.

The count of this clonotype is one. V usage is TRBV10-3 and J usage is TRBJ2-5, with 9 bases aligning to TRBD1. The V gene's germline CDR1 is ENHRY and CDR2 SYGVKD. This CDR3 is built from 14 residues. J lost 3 bases, V lost 4 bases, and 3 bases had no gene match. CDR3 region: CAISGRTGEETQYF. The CDR3, as DNA: TGTGCCATCAGTGGACGGACAGGGGAAGAGACCCAGTACTTC.

This clonotype was counted a few times. The chain joins TRBV2 to TRBJ1-1; D is perhaps TRBD1 (6 bases). Germline V gives CDR1 SNHLY, CDR2 FYNNEI. CDR3 size: 14 residues. Trimming pared 8 bases from V and 10 bases from J, leaving 23 bases between. The CDR3 loop is CASGKDRTVIGAFF. CDR3 DNA: TGTGCCAGCGGAAAGGATCGGACAGTAATCGGAGCTTTCTTT.

This chain connects TRBV6-1 to TRBJ2-2, with D perhaps matching TRBD2 (5 bases). CDR3 length: 15 residues. Germline V gives CDR1 MNHNS, CDR2 SASEGT. The V end was cut by 8 bases, the J end by 4 bases, with 17 bases between. This CDR3 is CASRTDLRGTGELFF. CDR3 DNA sequence: TGTGCCAGCCGGACGGACCTCCGGGGCACCGGGGAGCTGTTTTTT.

This clonotype came up a few times. The V call is TRBV6-5, the J call TRBJ1-2, with D perhaps TRBD1 (6 bases). The V end was cut by 2 bases, the J end by 2 bases, with 9 bases between. The CDR3 spans 14 residues. CDR1 and CDR2 from the germline V gene are MNHEY and SVGAGI. The CDR3 coding sequence is TGTGCCAGCAGTTACAGGCAGGGGAACTATGGCTACACCTTC. Translated: CASSYRQGNYGYTF.

This clonotype was detected ten times or more. The genes are TRBV9 and TRBJ1-1, with no clear D. V was cut by 3 bases and J by 1 base, with 7 bases left in between. This CDR3 spans 13 amino acids. Germline CDR1 is SGDLS and CDR2 is YYNGEE. CDR3 sequence (DNA): TGTGCCAGCAGCGGCAGACGGAACACTGAAGCTTTCTTT. Its translation: CASSGRRNTEAFF.

This chain links TRBV15 with TRBJ1-2; the D gene is possibly TRBD1 (6 bases). This CDR3 comprises 15 residues. Between the trimmed V and J ends, which lost 1 base and 3 bases, there was a span of 12 bases. Per germline, CDR1 LNHNV and CDR2 YYDKDF (reference sequence). The CDR3 loop reads CATSRGGLSDYGYTF. CDR3 nucleotides: TGTGCCACCAGCAGAGGGGGGCTAAGTGACTATGGCTACACCTTC.

Details on this clonotype: A much more abundant neighbour one base away suggests this may be a read error. The chain carries TRBV7-9 and TRBJ1-5; 11 bases map to TRBD1. This CDR3 has 15 amino acids. The V gene's germline CDR1 is SEHNR and CDR2 FQNEAQ (reference sequence). J gave up 6 bases and V 3 bases, and 4 bases lay outside the gene matches. This CDR3 is CASSFGTGGAQPQHF. CDR3 DNA sequence: TGTGCCAGCAGCTTTGGGACAGGGGGTGCTCAGCCCCAGCATTTT.

Many counts were recorded for this clonotype. J is TRBJ1-1 and V is TRBV25-1; the D is unclear. The V and J ends lost 2 bases and 3 bases respectively, with 10 bases between them. The germline CDR1 and CDR2 sequences are MGHDK and SYGVNS. CDR3 size: 14 residues. CDR3 amino acids: CASSELGEDTEAFF. In DNA, the CDR3 is TGTGCCAGCAGTGAACTCGGGGAGGACACTGAAGCTTTCTTT.

The chain combines TRBV5-1 with TRBJ1-2; 8 nucleotides align to TRBD1. CDR1 is SGHRS, CDR2 YFSETQ, per germline. This CDR3 has 12 residues. The V gene end was trimmed by 3 bases and the J gene end by 6 bases; junction bases not matched to a gene: 1. The DNA for the CDR3 is TGCGCCAGCAGCTGGACAGGGAATGGCTACACCTTC. Its translation is CASSWTGNGYTF.

This clonotype was found a few times. The V call is TRBV6-5, the J call TRBJ1-3; D is unresolved. The CDR3 has 14 residues. Germline loops: CDR1 MNHEY, CDR2 SVGAGI. V was shortened by 9 bases and J by 7 bases, with 19 bases between the two germline ends. The CDR3 here is CASTVGQKANTIYF. The CDR3 DNA follows: TGTGCCAGTACCGTAGGGCAGAAGGCTAACACCATATATTTT.

This clonotype was recorded a few times. The V gene is TRBV2, the J gene TRBJ2-5; D is possibly TRBD2 (5 bases). This CDR3 spans 12 amino acids. CDR1 and CDR2 (germline): SNHLY, FYNNEI. The germline V and J ends were trimmed by 6 bases and 4 bases, with 9 bases remaining between them. The CDR3: CASSGRGETQYF. CDR3 nucleotide sequence: TGTGCCAGCAGCGGCCGGGGAGAGACCCAGTACTTC.

This clonotype has only a few counts. The V and J genes are TRBV9 and TRBJ1-1, with D maybe TRBD1 (5 bases). This CDR3 region has 14 residues. Deletions cut 7 bases from V and 1 base from J, with 14 bases between. Germline V CDR1 and CDR2: SGDLS, YYNGEE. CDR3 residues: CASSPPGQNTEAFF. The CDR3 DNA reads as TGTGCCAGCTCACCACCGGGGCAGAACACTGAAGCTTTCTTT.

This clonotype was seen ten or more times. V is TRBV20-1 and J is TRBJ2-5; a possible D gene is TRBD2 (6 bases). CDR3 length equals 14 residues. V was pared by 3 bases and J by 0 bases, with 11 bases between. The germline V gene encodes CDR1 DFQATT and CDR2 SNEGSKA (reference sequence). The CDR3 coding sequence is TGCAGTGCTAGCCGGGGCGGGGACCAAGAGACCCAGTACTTC. Translation gives CSASRGGDQETQYF.

The chain is built from TRBV2 and TRBJ2-7, with D possibly TRBD2 on 5 matching bases. V was trimmed by 6 bases and J by 4 bases, leaving 31 bases between them. The CDR3 covers 19 residues. Per the germline V gene, CDR1 is SNHLY and CDR2 is FYNNEI. CDR3 protein: CASRWSAETIARPGYEQYF. CDR3 DNA: TGTGCCAGCAGATGGTCGGCAGAAACTATAGCGAGACCCGGGTACGAGCAGTACTTC.

The V gene is TRBV19, the J gene TRBJ1-2; 10 bases agree with TRBD1. The germline CDR1 and CDR2 sequences are LNHDA and SQIVND (reference sequence). The trim removed 7 bases at V and 2 bases at J, leaving 10 bases unmatched. The CDR3 sequence is 16 residues long. CDR3 sequence: CASNREGDRGNYGYTF. The CDR3 coding sequence is TGTGCCAGTAATCGAGAGGGGGACAGGGGAAACTATGGCTACACCTTC.

The CDR3 here is CASRSPGQGKLFF. The CDR3 nucleotides read TGTGCCAGCAGAAGTCCGGGACAGGGAAAACTGTTTTTT. The chain recombines TRBV5-8 with TRBJ1-4, with 9 bases lining up with TRBD1. This CDR3 comprises 13 residues. The V gene's germline CDR1 is SGHTS and CDR2 YDEGEE. V trimming: 5 bases; J trimming: 10 bases; junction bases outside the gene matches: 6.

CDR3 residues: CASSLTSGRNEQYF. The CDR3, as DNA: TGCGCCAGCAGCCTGACTAGCGGGAGAAACGAGCAGTACTTC. The chain employs TRBV5-1 and TRBJ2-7, with 12 positions matching TRBD2. The germline V gene encodes CDR1 SGHRS and CDR2 YFSETQ. The CDR3 extends over 14 amino acids. V shed 4 bases and J 5 bases; nucleotides not matched to a gene: 4.

This clonotype appeared once. The genes are TRBV5-4 and TRBJ1-5, with D perhaps TRBD1 (5 bases). CDR1 is SGHNT and CDR2 is YYREEE in the germline V gene (reference sequence). Trimming stripped 4 bases from V and 14 bases from J, with 19 bases between. The CDR3 loop spans 13 amino acids. As DNA, the CDR3 is TGTGCCAGCAGCCCGCCCGGGACCGCCTACGAGCATTTT. This translates into CASSPPGTAYEHF.